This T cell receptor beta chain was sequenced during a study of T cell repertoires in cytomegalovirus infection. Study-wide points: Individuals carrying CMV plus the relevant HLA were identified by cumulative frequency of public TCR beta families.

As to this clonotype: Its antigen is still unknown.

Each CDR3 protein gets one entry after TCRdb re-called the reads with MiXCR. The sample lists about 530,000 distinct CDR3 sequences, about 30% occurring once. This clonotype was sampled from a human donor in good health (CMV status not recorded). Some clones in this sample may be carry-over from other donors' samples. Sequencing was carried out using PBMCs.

The CDR3 here is CASRTGGAGNTIYF. DNA for the CDR3: TGTGCCAGCAGGACAGGGGGGGCTGGAAACACCATATATTTT. The chain links TRBV11-2 to TRBJ1-3; 9 nucleotides line up with TRBD1. The germline gives CDR1 SGHAT, CDR2 FQNNGV. The CDR3 is 14 residues long. The trim removed 6 bases at V and 2 bases at J, leaving 2 bases unmatched.